The 28 T cell receptor beta chains reported below all come from one sample, sequenced in a study of T-cell memory formation after mild COVID-19. Each CDR3 protein gets one entry after TCRdb re-called the 5' RACE reads with MiXCR. The sample yields 470,000 or so distinct CDR3 sequences, around 20% seen once. Sequencing was done on a sample of PBMCs or a T cell subset sorted from them (not recorded which). The receptors stem from an adult woman who had mild COVID-19 (a few samples of this study predate the infection). Cell type and time point are not known.

This clonotype has more than one count but fewer than ten. The CDR3 protein is CASSSGTGWNTEAFF. In nucleotides, the CDR3 is TGCGCCAGCAGCTCGGGGACAGGGTGGAACACTGAAGCTTTCTTT. The V gene is TRBV5-1, the J gene TRBJ1-1; 9 nucleotides align to TRBD1. The CDR3 consists of 15 residues. V lost 3 bases, J lost 1 base, and 4 bases stayed unmatched. CDR1 is SGHRS and CDR2 is YFSETQ in the germline V gene.

The rearrangement joins TRBV7-9 to TRBJ2-7; 14 nucleotides align to TRBD2. V gave up 5 bases and J gave up 7 bases; unmatched junction bases: 10. CDR1 SEHNR and CDR2 FQNEAQ come from the germline V gene (reference sequence). The CDR3 is made up of 16 amino acids. This chain's CDR3 is CASSPPWTSGRWEQYF. CDR3 DNA sequence: TGTGCCAGCAGCCCCCCCTGGACTAGCGGGAGGTGGGAGCAGTACTTC.

In its sample, this clonotype was seen a few times. This rearrangement joins TRBV30 to TRBJ2-1; 9 bases are shared with TRBD1. With 5 bases clipped from V and 6 bases from J, the junction kept 8 bases outside the gene matches. The CDR3 consists of 14 residues. Germline loops: CDR1 GTSNPN, CDR2 SVGIG (reference sequence). Here the CDR3 reads CAWGDRVSINEQFF. In DNA, the CDR3 is TGTGCCTGGGGGGACAGGGTTTCCATCAATGAGCAGTTCTTC.

V is TRBV19 and J is TRBJ2-6; D remains ambiguous. Per the germline V gene, CDR1 is LNHDA and CDR2 is SQIVND (reference sequence). CDR3 length equals 15 residues. V lost 4 bases to trimming and J lost 0 bases, with 7 bases between them. In DNA, the CDR3 is TGTGCCAGTAGTAATCCGGGCTCTGGGGCCAACGTCCTGACTTTC. This encodes CASSNPGSGANVLTF.

This clonotype appeared many times. In DNA form, the CDR3 reads TGTGCCAGCAGTTCGGGACTAGCGGGAAACAATGAGCAGTTCTTC. This encodes CASSSGLAGNNEQFF. The rearrangement joins TRBV6-5 to TRBJ2-1; the match to TRBD2 covers 13 bases. This CDR3 has 15 residues. Germline trimming cut 4 bases from V and 5 bases from J; bases unmatched to any gene: 2. Germline V lookup: CDR1 MNHEY, CDR2 SVGAGI.

The chain has TRBV12-3 or TRBV12-4 and TRBJ1-2; TRBD1 is a possible D gene (6 bases). V was shortened by 6 bases and J by 1 base, with 15 bases between the two germline ends. This CDR3 spans 15 amino acids. This CDR3 reads CASSSQGSLNYGYTF. The CDR3 DNA follows: TGTGCCAGCAGCTCACAGGGCTCCCTTAACTATGGCTACACCTTC.

This chain uses TRBV12-3 or TRBV12-4 with TRBJ1-1; the D gene is possibly TRBD1 (6 bases). The CDR3 is 12 amino acids. Trimming pared 6 bases from V and 10 bases from J, leaving 15 bases between. The CDR3 bases are TGTGCCAGCAGCTTCACGACAGGCGGAGCTTTCTTT. Translated: CASSFTTGGAFF.

The V call is TRBV9, the J call TRBJ2-1; 8 bases fit TRBD1. This CDR3 contains 16 residues. Germline V CDR1 and CDR2: SGDLS, YYNGEE. After removal of 3 bases from V and 3 bases from J, the junction contained 8 bases not matched to a gene. The CDR3 coding sequence is TGTGCCAGCAGCGCCAGAGGGGACAGGATCTACAATGAGCAGTTCTTC. This encodes CASSARGDRIYNEQFF.

The chain carries TRBV30 and TRBJ2-7; D gene unclear. The V gene lost 0 bases and the J gene lost 6 bases, with 12 bases spanning the gap. Germline CDR1 and CDR2: GTSNPN and SVGIG (reference sequence). The CDR3 totals 13 residues. For the CDR3, the DNA is TGTGCCTGGAGTGTACCGGCCCTGAGCGAGCAGTACTTC. It specifies CAWSVPALSEQYF.

The chain links TRBV12-3 or TRBV12-4 to TRBJ1-5, with 8 bases lining up with TRBD1. CDR3 length: 16 amino acids. Losses at the gene ends were 6 bases for V and 0 bases for J; bases not matched to a gene: 7. CDR3 sequence: CASRSGQGFSNQPQHF. CDR3 nucleotide sequence: TGTGCCAGCAGATCAGGACAGGGTTTTAGCAATCAGCCCCAGCATTTT.

This clonotype has just a few counts. This chain connects TRBV20-1 to TRBJ2-3; weak D call: TRBD2 (6 bases). Germline V gene data show CDR1 as DFQATT and CDR2 as SNEGSKA (reference sequence). This CDR3 has 12 amino acids. V was cut by 2 bases and J by 4 bases, with 7 bases left in between. For the CDR3, the DNA is TGCAGTGCTAGAACTAGCTCAGATACGCAGTATTTT. It specifies CSARTSSDTQYF.

This chain connects TRBV27 to TRBJ2-1, with a possible D match to TRBD1 (6 bases). CDR1 and CDR2 (germline): MNHEY, SMNVEV (reference sequence). CDR3 length: 14 residues. The V gene lost 4 bases and the J gene lost 7 bases, with 14 bases spanning the gap. The CDR3 loop is CASSSQGLGNEQFF. As DNA, the CDR3 is TGTGCCAGCAGTTCACAGGGTTTGGGGAATGAGCAGTTCTTC.

The sample holds many counts of this clonotype. This chain uses TRBV20-1 with TRBJ2-7, with a tentative D call TRBD1 (6 bases). The CDR3 has 11 residues. In germline, CDR1 is DFQATT, CDR2 SNEGSKA (reference sequence). V was pared by 6 bases and J by 3 bases, with 9 bases between. As DNA, the CDR3 is TGCAGTGCCGGACAGTTCTACGAGCAGTACTTC. This gives the protein CSAGQFYEQYF.

J is TRBJ1-5 and V is TRBV24-1; D gene ambiguous. The CDR3 extends over 13 amino acids. V lost 6 bases and J 4 bases, leaving 9 bases between the germline ends. Looked up from germline, CDR1 is KGHDR and CDR2 is SFDVKD. DNA of the CDR3: TGTGCCACCAGTTCGGGTGTTAATCAGCCCCAGCATTTT. Encoded protein: CATSSGVNQPQHF.

This clonotype showed up just once. The genes are TRBV29-1 and TRBJ1-4, with 10 nucleotides matching TRBD1. J was trimmed by 8 bases and V by 8 bases; bases with no gene match: 5. CDR1 is SQVTM, CDR2 ANQGSEA, per germline. The CDR3 is made up of 12 amino acids. The CDR3 DNA follows: TGCAGCTCTCGGACAGGGGGAGAAAAACTGTTTTTT. Residues: CSSRTGGEKLFF.

This clonotype appeared a few times. This chain links TRBV5-1 with TRBJ2-1; no clear D gene. Per the germline V gene, CDR1 is SGHRS and CDR2 is YFSETQ. The CDR3 is 13 residues long. V shed 0 bases and J shed 11 bases, with 12 bases lying between them. CDR3 nucleotide sequence: TGCGCCAGCAGCTTGGGTAGGGAAGGTCAGCAGTTCTTC. The encoded protein is CASSLGREGQQFF. Using reference TRBV5-1 and TRBJ2-1 for the parts outside the CDR3, the full variable domain is KAGVTQTPRYLIKTRGQQVTLSCSPISGHRSVSWYQQTPGQGLQFLFEYFSETQRNKGNFPGRFSGRQFSNSRSEMNVSTLELGDSALYLCASSLGREGQQFFGPGTRLTVL.

This clonotype was observed a handful of times. The V call is TRBV7-9, the J call TRBJ1-1; D gene unclear. The CDR3 extends over 12 amino acids. In germline, CDR1 is SEHNR, CDR2 FQNEAQ (reference sequence). The V end lost 2 bases, the J end lost 4 bases, and 5 bases lay between the germline ends. CDR3 in DNA: TGTGCCAGCAGCTTAAAAGGCACTGAAGCTTTCTTT. This translates into CASSLKGTEAFF.

This clonotype came up a few times. The CDR3 loop reads CASSPYRGRQETQYF. In nucleotides, the CDR3 is TGTGCCAGCAGTCCATACAGGGGGAGGCAAGAGACCCAGTACTTC. The V call is TRBV28, the J call TRBJ2-5; TRBD1 aligns across 8 bases. This CDR3 region has 15 residues. Germline V CDR1 and CDR2: MDHEN, SYDVKM. With 5 bases clipped from V and 2 bases from J, the junction kept 7 bases outside the gene matches.

The chain links TRBV21-1 to TRBJ1-2. TRBV21-1 is described as a pseudogene. CDR3 length equals 18 residues. CDR3 DNA: TGTGCCAGCAGCAAGGGGGGGAGGAGGTATCTCCCCGGATTAGGCTACACCTTC. As protein: CASSKGGRRYLPGLGYTF.

This clonotype has only a few counts. The rearrangement uses TRBV11-2 and TRBJ1-1; D is possibly TRBD1 (6 bases). The CDR3 runs to 19 residues. Trimming cost V 5 bases and J 0 bases, with 25 bases left between them. The V gene's germline CDR1 is SGHAT and CDR2 FQNNGV. The CDR3 DNA follows: TGTGCCAGCAGCCCGTTCGGGGGGCGGCTAATATTGGTGAACACTGAAGCTTTCTTT. Translated, it gives CASSPFGGRLILVNTEAFF. Together with reference TRBV11-2 and TRBJ1-1, the CDR3 gives the full variable domain: EAGVAQSPRYKIIEKRQSVAFWCNPISGHATLYWYQQILGQGPKLLIQFQNNGVVDDSQLPKDRFSAERLKGVDSTLKIQPAKLEDSAVYLCASSPFGGRLILVNTEAFFGQGTRLTVV.

This rearrangement joins TRBV12-3 or TRBV12-4 to TRBJ1-6; D is ambiguous. V shed 3 bases and J shed 7 bases, with 10 bases lying between them. CDR3 length: 14 amino acids. CDR3 region: CASSFRGRNSPLHF. DNA of the CDR3: TGTGCCAGCAGTTTCAGAGGCAGGAATTCACCCCTCCACTTT.

The chain couples TRBV5-1 to TRBJ1-1; 7 bases map to TRBD1. The CDR3 is 15 amino acids. J was trimmed by 1 base and V by 4 bases; bases with no gene match: 7. CDR1 is SGHRS, CDR2 YFSETQ, per germline. CDR3 nucleotide sequence: TGCGCCAGCAGCATGGGGACAGCCCAGAACACTGAAGCTTTCTTT. Its translation: CASSMGTAQNTEAFF.

The CDR3 DNA reads as TGTGCCAGCAGTTTAGGTGGCGGGAAATCCGCGAACACCGGGGAGCTGTTTTTT. Its translation: CASSLGGGKSANTGELFF. The rearrangement links TRBV12-3 or TRBV12-4 to TRBJ2-2; the D gene is possibly TRBD2 (6 bases). V lost 1 base, J lost 0 bases, and 15 bases lay in between. The CDR3 is 18 amino acids.

The chain is built from TRBV7-2 and TRBJ2-5, with a weak D call TRBD2 (6 bases). CDR3 size: 14 residues. Germline CDR1 and CDR2: SGHTA and FQGNSA. Trimming removed 2 bases at V and 5 bases at J, with 12 bases between. This CDR3 reads CASSLQPGRETQYF. CDR3 nucleotide sequence: TGTGCCAGCAGCTTACAACCAGGGAGGGAGACCCAGTACTTC.

The sample holds a few counts of this clonotype. The chain uses TRBV5-6 and TRBJ1-2; 7 bases fit TRBD1. V was clipped by 4 bases and J by 8 bases; unmatched bases: 5. Germline CDR1 reads SGHDT; CDR2 reads YYEEEE. The CDR3 is 12 residues long. CDR3 nucleotide sequence: TGTGCCAGCAGCGGACAGGAGATCGGCTACACCTTC. Translated: CASSGQEIGYTF.

This chain connects TRBV9 to TRBJ2-3, with 7 bases fitting TRBD2. The CDR3 length is 18 residues. Unmatched junction bases numbered 17, after V lost 4 bases and J lost 3 bases. Per germline, CDR1 SGDLS and CDR2 YYNGEE. CDR3 nucleotides: TGTGCCAGCAGCCCACATCCCTCTCCCCGGGGGGAGACAGATACGCAGTATTTT. Its protein is CASSPHPSPRGETDTQYF.

The rearrangement uses TRBV6-5 and TRBJ1-2, with D maybe TRBD1 (6 bases). The CDR3 totals 13 residues. Germline lookup yields CDR1 MNHEY and CDR2 SVGAGI. Trimming stripped 6 bases from V and 1 base from J, with 9 bases between. The CDR3 sequence is CASSPGVNYGYTF. The CDR3 DNA reads as TGTGCCAGCAGCCCAGGGGTTAACTATGGCTACACCTTC.

This sequence joins TRBV7-9 and TRBJ1-2; the match to TRBD1 covers 9 bases. This CDR3 comprises 17 residues. From germline, CDR1 is SEHNR and CDR2 FQNEAQ (reference sequence). V trimming: 4 bases; J trimming: 0 bases; junction bases outside the gene matches: 9. The CDR3 sequence: CASSSGDRVFSNYGYTF. In DNA form, the CDR3 reads TGTGCCAGCAGCTCGGGGGACAGGGTATTTTCTAACTATGGCTACACCTTC.